These 2 T cell receptor beta chains originate from one sample sequenced in a study of identical twins. MiXCR was run by TCRdb on the 5' RACE reads, yielding one entry per CDR3 protein. The sample has some 500,000 distinct CDR3 sequences; roughly 21% are singletons. The same data also contributed to another study, on T cells expressing NK-cell markers.

The sample taken for sequencing was CD4+ T cells sorted from blood. The receptors were gathered from a woman between 18 and 29 years old in good health.

This clonotype was observed a handful of times. The chain carries TRBV7-2 and TRBJ2-7, with D perhaps matching TRBD1 (6 bases). The CDR3 is 13 amino acids. CDR1 is SGHTA and CDR2 is FQGNSA in the germline V gene. The V and J ends lost 5 bases and 7 bases respectively, with 15 bases between them. The CDR3 sequence: CASSPLRQVEQYF. The CDR3 DNA sequence: TGTGCCAGCAGCCCGTTAAGACAGGTTGAGCAGTACTTC.

This clonotype was seen more than once but under ten times. This chain uses TRBV20-1 with TRBJ2-3; maybe TRBD2 (5 bases). The V end lost 5 bases, the J end lost 0 bases, and 15 bases lay between the germline ends. The CDR3 has 15 amino acids. Germline loops: CDR1 DFQATT, CDR2 SNEGSKA (reference sequence). The CDR3 region is CSAPPYERSTDTQYF. In DNA, the CDR3 is TGCAGTGCTCCCCCCTATGAGCGGAGCACAGATACGCAGTATTTT.